Following are 15 T cell receptor beta chains from one sample sequenced in a study of shared clonotypes between healthy human individuals. The assay was immunoSEQ multiplex PCR, and TCRdb's table has in-frame clones only and misses some. Of approximately 320,000 clones detected, about nine tenths appear once; the ten largest clones hold about 16%. Sequencing input: memory CD8+ T cells sorted from blood. Subset defined: CD45RO+ cells pooled with CCR7-negative TemRA cells. These TCRs come from a man aged 18 to 35 in good health.

The V gene is TRBV10-2, the J gene TRBJ1-6; D unclear. The V gene lost 2 bases and the J gene lost 0 bases, with 14 bases spanning the gap. Germline V gives CDR1 WSHSY, CDR2 SAAADI. CDR3 length equals 18 residues. The CDR3 loop is CASSEPDPGSSYNSPLHF. The CDR3 region has the DNA TGCGCCAGCAGTGAGCCGGACCCCGGGAGCTCCTATAATTCACCCCTCCACTTT.

J is TRBJ2-2 and V is TRBV2; D gene ambiguous. The germline gives CDR1 SNHLY, CDR2 FYNNEI. V was pared by 7 bases and J by 4 bases, with 7 bases between. The CDR3 is 12 residues long. For the CDR3, the DNA is TGTGCCAGCAATTACGTCACCGGGGAGCTGTTTTTT. This translates into CASNYVTGELFF. The full variable domain, its missing parts supplied by reference TRBV2 and TRBJ2-2, is EPEVTQTPSHQVTQMGQEVILRCVPISNHLYFYWYRQILGQKVEFLVSFYNNEISEKSEIFDDQFSVERPDGSNFTLKIRSTKLEDSAMYFCASNYVTGELFFGEGSRLTVL.

The chain combines TRBV7-9 with TRBJ1-2; TRBD1 is a possible D gene (6 bases). The ends were cut back, 5 bases at V and 0 bases at J, with 19 bases in the middle. The CDR3 covers 17 residues. Germline-derived CDR1 and CDR2 are SEHNR and FQNEAQ (reference sequence). CDR3 residues: CASSPSSGAPSNYGYTF. CDR3 nucleotide sequence: TGTGCCAGCAGCCCGAGCTCGGGGGCCCCGTCTAACTATGGCTACACCTTC.

This chain uses TRBV4-3 with TRBJ1-6; 7 bases are shared with TRBD1. V dropped 2 bases and J dropped 9; count of bases not matched to a gene: 4. Germline-derived CDR1 and CDR2 are LGHNA and YSLEER. This CDR3 is built from 14 residues. The CDR3 DNA is TGCGCCAGCAGCCAACGACAGGGAGGTTCACCCCTCCACTTT. Amino acids: CASSQRQGGSPLHF.

The CDR3 spells CASSYSAGDLYEQYF. As DNA, the CDR3 is TGTGCCAGCAGTTACTCGGCGGGGGACCTCTACGAGCAGTACTTC. This chain connects TRBV6-6 to TRBJ2-7; TRBD2 matches 7 bases. The V gene end was trimmed by 0 bases and the J gene end by 3 bases; junction bases not matched to a gene: 5. CDR3 size: 15 residues. Germline loops: CDR1 MNHNY, CDR2 SVGAGI (reference sequence).

The chain joins TRBV6-1 to TRBJ1-2, with D possibly matching TRBD1 (5 bases). The CDR3 has 17 residues. The germline CDR1 and CDR2 sequences are MNHNS and SASEGT. V dropped 0 bases and J dropped 2 bases, with 16 bases sitting between them. The CDR3 protein is CASSEALLGAGNYGYTF. The DNA of the CDR3 is TGTGCCAGCAGTGAAGCGCTTCTTGGGGCTGGGAACTATGGCTACACCTTC.

The chain combines TRBV5-1 with TRBJ1-6, with D tentatively TRBD1 (6 bases). The CDR3 has 14 amino acids. Germline V CDR1 and CDR2: SGHRS, YFSETQ. V was shortened by 6 bases and J by 7 bases, with 14 bases between the two germline ends. CDR3 DNA: TGCGCCAGCACACAGGGCCCGAAAAATTCACCCCTCCACTTT. It yields the protein CASTQGPKNSPLHF.

In DNA, the CDR3 is TGTGCCAGCAGCGTCGAGGGGGGGCTGGACCCCCTTTCACCCCTCCACTTT. Translating it yields CASSVEGGLDPLSPLHF. V and J are TRBV9 and TRBJ1-6; a possible D gene is TRBD1 (6 bases). Trimming removed 2 bases at V and 9 bases at J, with 21 bases between. Germline V CDR1 and CDR2: SGDLS, YYNGEE. This CDR3 contains 17 residues.

This sequence joins TRBV11-2 and TRBJ2-7, with 15 bases matching TRBD2. The V gene end was trimmed by 5 bases and the J gene end by 1 base; junction bases not matched to a gene: 9. The CDR3 loop spans 18 amino acids. Germline loops: CDR1 SGHAT, CDR2 FQNNGV. For the CDR3, the DNA is TGTGCCAGCAGCCTTGGGACTAGCGGGGGGCGAGGGTCCTACGAGCAGTACTTC. Its translation is CASSLGTSGGRGSYEQYF.

This chain uses TRBV4-3 with TRBJ2-3; TRBD2 aligns across 7 bases. Trimming removed 0 bases from V and 6 bases from J; junction bases left unmatched: 9. The CDR3 has 16 residues. The germline V gene has CDR1 LGHNA and CDR2 YSLEER. CDR3 coding DNA: TGCGCCAGCAGCCAAGAGGGGGAGGGAGTGAACGATACGCAGTATTTT. Translated, it gives CASSQEGEGVNDTQYF.

This clone was counted once. The chain links TRBV29-1 to TRBJ2-3, with D perhaps TRBD2 (5 bases). V shed 1 base and J shed 1 base, with 9 bases lying between them. The CDR3 sequence is 14 residues long. CDR1 SQVTM and CDR2 ANQGSEA come from the germline V gene. This chain's CDR3 is CSVEVGRGTDTQYF. The CDR3 DNA reads TGCAGCGTTGAAGTGGGGAGAGGCACAGATACGCAGTATTTT.

The sample holds many counts of this clone. The chain is built from TRBV27 and TRBJ1-2; 11 bases agree with TRBD1. CDR1 and CDR2 (germline): MNHEY, SMNVEV (reference sequence). V shed 6 bases, J shed 4 bases, and the junction held 7 bases outside the gene matches. CDR3 length equals 15 residues. The CDR3 DNA sequence: TGTGCCAGCAGCTGGGGGACAGGGGGATTCTATGGCTACACCTTC. Translated: CASSWGTGGFYGYTF.

This clone appeared once. The chain has TRBV4-3 and TRBJ1-2; 8 bases agree with TRBD1. Trimming at V came to 1 base and at J to 8 bases, leaving 3 bases not matched to a gene. In germline, CDR1 is LGHNA, CDR2 YSLEER. The CDR3 runs to 13 residues. The CDR3 protein is CASSQGQGIGYTF. CDR3 DNA sequence: TGCGCCAGCAGCCAAGGACAGGGGATCGGCTACACCTTC.

The J gene is TRBJ2-7, the V gene TRBV7-9, with D perhaps assigned TRBD1 or TRBD2 (5 bases each). The CDR3 extends over 14 amino acids. CDR1 SEHNR and CDR2 FQNEAQ come from the germline V gene (reference sequence). V was trimmed by 7 bases and J by 7 bases, leaving 20 bases between them. DNA of the CDR3: TGTGCCAGCACTTGGGGCCCTGGGGGTCCGGAGCAGTACTTC. It yields the protein CASTWGPGGPEQYF.

As DNA, the CDR3 is TGTGCCAGCAAAGGCTCCTTGGCGGGCAATCAGCCCCAGCATTTT. It encodes CASKGSLAGNQPQHF. The chain couples TRBV6-6 to TRBJ1-5; D gene uncertain. CDR1 and CDR2 (germline): MNHNY, SVGAGI (reference sequence). The CDR3 is 15 residues long. Trimming removed 7 bases from V and 2 bases from J, with 15 bases in between.